This entry features one T cell receptor (beta chain) sequence. Its target is unknown. Molecular-barcoded quantitative 5'-RACE produced these TCR beta libraries. TCRdb itself ran the 5' RACE reads through MiXCR, one entry per CDR3 protein. The sample yields 400,000 or so distinct CDR3 sequences, more than 25% seen once. V lost 0 bases and J 6 bases, leaving 6 bases between the germline ends. Germline V lookup: CDR1 LGHNA, CDR2 YNFKEQ. The CDR3 runs 13 residues. This sample was taken from a study of CD8 T cells in ankylosing spondylitis. Study-level results: Disease-associated clones were reportedly significantly overrepresented in matched ankylosing spondylitis synovial fluid. Past studies reported some motif variants in reactive arthritis synovial fluid and blood. Within ankylosing spondylitis blood, a TCR beta motif made up of eight or nine highly homologous variants appeared to be characteristic. Disease-linked clones, CD8+, were relatively rare in peripheral blood.

The TCR was taken from a male donor with ankylosing spondylitis. The sequencing sample was made of blood, either unsorted or a sorted T cell fraction (not recorded which). The chain has TRBV4-2 and TRBJ1-5, with D unclear. CDR3 DNA: TGTGCCAGCAGCCAAGATCAGAGTCAGCCCCAGCATTTT. It translates to CASSQDQSQPQHF.